The source of this TCR beta chain is a study of T cells in Graves' hyperthyroidism and ophthalmopathy. In the case of this clonotype: Its antigen is not identified.

Deletions cut 0 bases from V and 0 bases from J, with 9 bases between. From germline, CDR1 is ENHRY and CDR2 SYGVKD. CDR3 length: 15 amino acids. Regarding the study as a whole: Onset of ophthalmopathy came a median roughly 6.4 months after the model predicted it. Most clonotypes expanded in the thyroid (above 0.001) were also present in blood.

The source material, RNA transcripts, was used to amplify TCR beta CDR3 regions. In the first-round RT-PCR of the TCR CDR3, the HTBI primer set was used. TCRdb recomputed calls from the multiplex PCR reads with MiXCR, one row per CDR3 protein. The sample shows around 690,000 distinct CDR3 sequences, under 25% of them seen only once. The sequencing sample was made of blood. The rearrangement joins TRBV10-3 to TRBJ2-7, with unresolved D. The clonotype comes from a man under 40 with Graves' ophthalmopathy. The CDR3 reads CAISESTSRSYEQYF. CDR3 bases: TGTGCCATCAGTGAGTCTACAAGTCGCTCCTACGAGCAGTACTTC.